The present TCR beta chain was sequenced within a study of CD8 T cells in Susac syndrome. It was negative isolation that provided the CD8+ and CD4+ T cells, whereas TEMRA cells were enriched by FACS. V was pared by 5 bases and J by 3 bases, with 3 bases of the junction left unmatched. The CDR3 spans 14 residues. Germline CDR1 MNHEY, CDR2 SMNVEV (reference sequence). With random hexamers, reverse transcription was performed on about 0.5 to 1 ug of RNA. Multiplex PCR with immunoSEQ amplified the TCR beta CDR3 across 54 Vbeta and 13 Jbeta. From the immunoSEQ multiplex PCR reads, TCRdb called clonotypes with MiXCR, one entry per CDR3 protein. The sample has about 300,000 distinct CDR3 sequences; over 75% are singletons.

This sequence joins TRBV27 and TRBJ2-1; 8 bases map to TRBD2. The source of this sequence is a human donor with multiple sclerosis. Sequencing was done on a sample of CD8+ T cells from PBMCs. CDR3 sequence (DNA): TGTGCCAGCAGTAGGGGACTAGTCTACAATGAGCAGTTCTTC. This codes for CASSRGLVYNEQFF.